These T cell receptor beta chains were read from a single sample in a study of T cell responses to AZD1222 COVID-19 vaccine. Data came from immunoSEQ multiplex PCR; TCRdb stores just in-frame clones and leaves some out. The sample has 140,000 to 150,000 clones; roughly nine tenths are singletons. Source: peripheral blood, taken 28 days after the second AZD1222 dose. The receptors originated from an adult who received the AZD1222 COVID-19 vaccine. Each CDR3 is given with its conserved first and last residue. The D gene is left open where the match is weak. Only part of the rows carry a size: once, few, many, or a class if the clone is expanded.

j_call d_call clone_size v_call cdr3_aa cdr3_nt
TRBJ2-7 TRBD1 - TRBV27 CASSLMGQGSPYEQYF TGTGCCAGCAGTTTAATGGGACAGGGGTCTCCCTACGAGCAGTACTTC
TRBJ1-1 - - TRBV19 CASSIRYTEAFF TGTGCCAGTAGTATTCGGTACACTGAAGCTTTCTTT
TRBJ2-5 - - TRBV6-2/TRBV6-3 CASSLGPQGTQYF TGTGCCAGCAGCCTCGGGCCACAGGGGACCCAGTACTTC
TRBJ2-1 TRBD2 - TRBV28 CASSPLAAYNEQFF TGTGCCAGCAGTCCCCTAGCGGCTTACAATGAGCAGTTCTTC
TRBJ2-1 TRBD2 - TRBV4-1 CASSHLTSGSSEQFF TGCGCCAGCAGCCACTTAACTAGCGGGAGCTCTGAGCAGTTCTTC
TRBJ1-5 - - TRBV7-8 CASSKHEGLGQPQHF TGTGCCAGCAGCAAGCACGAGGGTTTGGGTCAGCCCCAGCATTTT
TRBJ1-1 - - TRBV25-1 CASSEYFALSRAEAFF TGTGCCAGCAGTGAATATTTCGCCCTGTCCCGCGCTGAAGCTTTCTTT
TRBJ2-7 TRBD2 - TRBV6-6 CASSGTTIYEQYF TGTGCCAGCAGTGGGACTACTATCTACGAGCAGTACTTC
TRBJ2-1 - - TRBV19 CASSTHLSEYNEQFF TGTGCCAGTAGTACCCATCTTTCGGAATACAATGAGCAGTTCTTC
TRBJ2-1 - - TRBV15 CATSRDYDGITNEQFF TGTGCCACCAGCAGAGATTATGACGGGATAACCAATGAGCAGTTCTTC
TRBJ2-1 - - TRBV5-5 CASSLVYGYNEQFF TGTGCCAGCAGCTTGGTTTACGGATACAATGAGCAGTTCTTC
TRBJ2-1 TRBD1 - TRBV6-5 CASRRQGPYNEQFF TGTGCCAGCAGAAGACAGGGACCCTACAATGAGCAGTTCTTC
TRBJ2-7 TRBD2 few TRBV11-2 CASSRSTSYAEQYF TGTGCCAGCAGCCGATCGACTAGCTATGCCGAGCAGTACTTC
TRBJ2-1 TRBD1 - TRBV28 CASSRYRGNEQFF TGTGCCAGCAGTCGATACAGGGGAAATGAGCAGTTCTTC
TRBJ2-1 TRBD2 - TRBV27 CASSLSGSSYNEQFF TGTGCCAGCAGTTTAAGCGGGAGCTCCTACAATGAGCAGTTCTTC
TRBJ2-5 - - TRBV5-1 CASSLKGTETQYF TGCGCCAGCAGCTTGAAGGGTACGGAGACCCAGTACTTC
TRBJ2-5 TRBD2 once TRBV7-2 CASSPPGASGTKTQYF TGTGCCAGCTCCCCCCCCGGGGCTAGCGGTACCAAGACCCAGTACTTC
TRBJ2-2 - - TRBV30 CAWSFATNTGELFF TGTGCCTGGAGTTTCGCGACGAACACCGGGGAGCTGTTTTTT
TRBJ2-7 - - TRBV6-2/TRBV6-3 CASSSPYEQYF TGTGCCAGCAGTTCCCCTTACGAGCAGTACTTC
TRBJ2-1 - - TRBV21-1 CASSPHRGVEYNEQFF TGTGCCAGCAGCCCCCACCGAGGAGTGGAGTACAATGAGCAGTTCTTC
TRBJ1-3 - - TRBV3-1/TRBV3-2 CASSQSISSGNTIYF TGTGCCAGCAGCCAATCAATAAGCTCTGGAAACACCATATATTTT
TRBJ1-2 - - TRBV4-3 CASSQDPGAGYGYTF TGCGCCAGCAGCCAAGATCCGGGGGCGGGCTATGGCTACACCTTC
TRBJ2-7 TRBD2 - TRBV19 CASTPGSGRSYEQYF TGTGCCAGTACCCCGGGTAGCGGGAGATCCTACGAGCAGTACTTC
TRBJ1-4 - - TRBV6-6 CASSSPGQKLFF TGTGCCAGCAGTTCCCCGGGGCAAAAACTGTTTTTT
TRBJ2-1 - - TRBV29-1 CSVVSYNEQFF TGCAGCGTCGTAAGTTACAATGAGCAGTTCTTC
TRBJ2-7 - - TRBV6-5 CASSYSGSFFYEQYF TGTGCCAGCAGTTACTCAGGGTCCTTTTTCTACGAGCAGTACTTC
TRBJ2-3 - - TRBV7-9 CASSSRGDATDTQYF TGTGCCAGCAGCTCCCGGGGAGACGCGACAGATACGCAGTATTTT
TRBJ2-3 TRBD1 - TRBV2 CASTRGPDTQYF TGTGCCAGCACCAGGGGGCCAGATACGCAGTATTTT
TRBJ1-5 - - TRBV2 CASSKSSSNQPQHF TGTGCCAGCAGCAAGTCGTCCAGCAATCAGCCCCAGCATTTT
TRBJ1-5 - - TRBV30 CAWSVQGDQPQHF TGTGCCTGGAGTGTACAGGGTGATCAGCCCCAGCATTTT
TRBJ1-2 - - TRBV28 CASSLEVRGVYGYTF TGTGCCAGCAGTTTAGAGGTCAGGGGAGTATATGGCTACACCTTC
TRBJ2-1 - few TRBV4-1 CASSQEVYNEQFF TGCGCCAGCAGCCAAGAAGTATACAATGAGCAGTTCTTC
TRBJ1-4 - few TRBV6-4 CASSRKGRAPRLEKLFF TGTGCCAGCAGTCGTAAAGGACGGGCTCCGAGGTTGGAAAAACTGTTTTTT
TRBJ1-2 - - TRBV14 CASSQDSFGSNYGYTF TGTGCCAGCAGCCAAGATAGTTTTGGCAGCAACTATGGCTACACCTTC
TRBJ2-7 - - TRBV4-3 CASSQMDNPDEQYF TGCGCCAGCAGCCAAATGGACAACCCCGACGAGCAGTACTTC
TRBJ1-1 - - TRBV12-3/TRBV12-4 CASSLLFTEAFF TGTGCCAGCAGTTTACTTTTCACTGAAGCTTTCTTT
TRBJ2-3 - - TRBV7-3 CASSLGTDSTDTQYF TGTGCCAGCAGCTTAGGGACGGATAGCACAGATACGCAGTATTTT
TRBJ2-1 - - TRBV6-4 CASSDSDSGYNEQFF TGTGCCAGCAGTGACTCGGACTCAGGGTACAATGAGCAGTTCTTC
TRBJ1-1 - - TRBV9 CASSVAVNTEAFF TGTGCCAGCAGCGTAGCGGTGAACACTGAAGCTTTCTTT
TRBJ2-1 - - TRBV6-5 CASSNGPYLQFF TGTGCCAGCAGTAACGGACCTTACCTGCAGTTCTTC
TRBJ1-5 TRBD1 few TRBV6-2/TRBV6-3 CASSYLFLTGGSNQPQHF TGTGCCAGCAGTTACCTGTTCTTGACAGGGGGTAGCAATCAGCCCCAGCATTTT
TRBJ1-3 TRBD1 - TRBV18 CASSQTGQEADTIYF TGTGCCAGCTCCCAAACCGGACAGGAGGCTGACACCATATATTTT
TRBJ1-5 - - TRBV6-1 CASSEAPGRNQPQHF TGTGCCAGCAGTGAAGCGCCCGGTCGCAATCAGCCCCAGCATTTT
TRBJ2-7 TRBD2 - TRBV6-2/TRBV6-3 CASSYYGSGGSYEQYF TGTGCCAGCAGTTACTACGGTAGCGGGGGGAGCTACGAGCAGTACTTC
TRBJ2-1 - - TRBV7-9 CASSLSGPYNEQFF TGTGCCAGCAGCTTGTCGGGACCCTACAATGAGCAGTTCTTC
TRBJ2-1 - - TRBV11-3 CASDPGVGSYNEQFF TGTGCCAGCGACCCGGGGGTGGGCTCCTACAATGAGCAGTTCTTC
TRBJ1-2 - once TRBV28 CASSRKPGEPSYGYTF TGTGCCAGCAGTCGCAAGCCAGGGGAACCCTCCTATGGCTACACCTTC
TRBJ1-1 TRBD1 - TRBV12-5 CASGLKLGQGRGTEAFF TGTGCTAGTGGTTTGAAACTCGGACAGGGACGTGGCACTGAAGCTTTCTTT